This T cell receptor beta chain stems from a study of identical twins (dated by TCRdb to the mid-2010s). At the level of the whole study: The study deep-sequenced TCR alpha and beta repertoires from monozygotic twins, unrelated adults of various ages and cord blood to test whether fetal clonotypes persist. Replicate twin experiments were performed at different times using different library preparation protocols to rule out contamination. Results the study describes overall, beyond this receptor: Fewer insertions were carried by abundant cord blood beta clonotypes; a weaker similar trend was observed in young adult naive repertoires, while no such trend was observed in memory repertoires. A weaker excess of twin sharing was found in beta out-of-frame sequences because the signal-to-noise ratio was lowered by fewer shared sequences. Compared with coincidental sharing between unrelated individuals, out-of-frame TCR alpha sequences shared between twins showed an excess of sequences with low generation probability. Out-of-frame TCR alpha sharing in monozygotic twins was systematically underestimated by recombination models, whereas sharing between unrelated individuals was in agreement with the recombination models. Invariant T cells such as MAIT and iNKT could partly confound zero-insertion analyses, although diverse VJ usage argued against such confounding for most clonotypes. Conclusions relied on cross-sectional statistical analysis, since the same donors could not be followed over many years.

The CDR3 holds 15 amino acids from the cysteine to the phenylalanine. Of the read, only the CDR3 DNA is kept; its 45 bases are in frame from base 1. V is pared back by 1 base and J by 9 bases, with 17 bases lying between the germline termini. CDR1 SGHDT and CDR2 YYEEEE are derived from the germline V gene. Libraries were built with 5' RACE. The listed sequencing device is Illumina HiSeq 2000. A universal primer binding site was added through template switching, and the final cDNA carried a unique molecular identifier so that TCR cDNA molecules could be counted accurately. First-strand cDNA for TCR alpha and beta chains was synthesized from specific primers in the conserved constant-segment region. To control for contamination, every cDNA library was double barcoded, receiving both a SMART-Mk sample barcode and Illumina barcodes. Two successive PCR steps introduced TruSeq adapter sequences along with Illumina sample barcodes. TCR alpha and beta cDNA libraries were sequenced on the Illumina HiSeq platform with custom primers. As for how the authors treated the data: Unique molecular identifiers were extracted from raw reads with MiGEC, and CDR3 positions were determined with MiXCR. Recombination models were inferred per individual with the repgenHMM and IGoR tools using an EM algorithm. Shared clonotypes were analyzed with the tcR package in R, and sharing was normalized by the product of cloneset sizes. To study raw recombination free of thymic and clonal selection effects, out-of-frame nonproductive sequences were analyzed. TCRdb redid the processing of the public reads, applying fastp at Q25 and MiXCR, and retained in-frame beta chains. CDR3 protein duplicates are merged, each entry listing the most common genes and DNA. The V and J calls and clone size are TCRdb's, not the authors'. The sample records about 810,000 distinct CDR3 sequences, roughly 12% of which are singletons. The ten biggest clones cover around 1.5% of the sample.

This clonotype was recorded at least ten times. Its recognized antigen is unknown. Base qualities are not at hand, and no much larger clone is one base apart. Every donor was a healthy Caucasian. Three pairs of female monozygotic twins, all aged about 18 to 29 years, made up the twin cohort. The RNA used for TCR libraries was isolated from peripheral blood mononuclear cells. The same sample was also studied in work on yellow fever vaccine responses in identical twins. The second study reports: According to the authors, in identical twins the way T cells responded to vaccination appeared partly convergent and partly personalized. In identical twins, the study followed T cell clones that responded to the vaccine with precision.

The rearranged chain carries TRBV5-6 and TRBJ2-1; the D gene is unclear. The specimen sequenced was PBMCs. This receptor was identified in a woman under 30 in good health. The CDR3 amino acid sequence is: CASSLRLTLYGEQFF. At the DNA level, the sequence is TGTGCCAGCAGCTTGAGGCTCACCCTCTACGGTGAGCAGTTCTTC.